This T cell receptor beta chain derives from a study of long-term antiretroviral therapy in people with HIV. Whole-study findings and limits: Clonal expansions arising prior to ART prevailed in the repertoire at every time point. Diversity increased after ART yet remained lower than in transplant donor controls.

Survey-level resolution applied to immunoSEQ assay v3.0. Researchers set sequencing to target roughly 40,000-55,000 T-cell genomes per sample. Assay used: immunoSEQ multiplex PCR; TCRdb lists only in-frame clones, some missing. This sample has tens of thousands of clones, with 80% found just once. Concerning this clone itself: The antigen is undetermined.

Treatment for every participant with HIV took place in the United States. The sequencing here drew on unsorted PBMCs, taken 0.3 years after starting antiretroviral therapy. This TCR was sampled from a middle-aged man with HIV.

The CDR3 sequence: CARYPGGGSYEQYF. The CDR3 nucleotides are TGTGCTAGGTACCCGGGTGGCGGATCCTACGAGCAGTACTTC. This sequence joins TRBV12-5 and TRBJ2-7; D is uncertain. The CDR3 consists of 14 residues. Germline CDR1 LGHNT, CDR2 FRNRAP. V lost 9 bases, J lost 1 base, and 16 bases lay in between.